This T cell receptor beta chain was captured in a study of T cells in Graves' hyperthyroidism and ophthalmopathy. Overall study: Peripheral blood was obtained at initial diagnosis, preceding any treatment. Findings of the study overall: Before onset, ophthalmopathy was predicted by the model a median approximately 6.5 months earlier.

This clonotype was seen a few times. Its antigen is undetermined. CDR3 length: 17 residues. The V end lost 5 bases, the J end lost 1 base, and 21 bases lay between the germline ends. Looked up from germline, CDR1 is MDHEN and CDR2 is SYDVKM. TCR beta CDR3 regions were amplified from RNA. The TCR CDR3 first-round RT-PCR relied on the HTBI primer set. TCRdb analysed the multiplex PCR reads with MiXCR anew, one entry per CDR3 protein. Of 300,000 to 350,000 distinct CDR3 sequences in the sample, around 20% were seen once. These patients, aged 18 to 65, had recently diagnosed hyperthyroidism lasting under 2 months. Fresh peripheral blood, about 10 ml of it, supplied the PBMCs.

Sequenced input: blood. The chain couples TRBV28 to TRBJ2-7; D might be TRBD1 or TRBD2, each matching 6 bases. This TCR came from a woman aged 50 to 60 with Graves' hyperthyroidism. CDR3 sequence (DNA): TGTGCCAGCAGTCCACTCTTAGGGGGGCGTACTTCCTACGAGCAGTACTTC. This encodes CASSPLLGGRTSYEQYF.